Shown below are 32 T cell receptor beta chains from a single sample sequenced in a study of blood T cell repertoires in COVID-19. The table came from immunoSEQ multiplex PCR; TCRdb's copy has only in-frame clones and leaves some out. The sample has around 120,000 clones; roughly 80% are singletons. The specimen was peripheral blood. The receptor set was obtained from a human donor in a cohort sampled during active COVID-19.

V and J are TRBV29-1 and TRBJ2-7, with a possible D match to TRBD1 (6 bases). CDR3 length: 16 amino acids. V dropped 4 bases and J dropped 5 bases, with 24 bases sitting between them. Germline V lookup: CDR1 SQVTM, CDR2 ANQGSEA. CDR3 in DNA: TGCAGCGTTGGCCGAGGATTAGGACAGCGAGGGAACGAGCAGTACTTC. Residues: CSVGRGLGQRGNEQYF.

This clone appeared a few times. The chain carries TRBV28 and TRBJ1-2; the D gene is possibly TRBD1 (5 bases). The ends were cut back, 6 bases at V and 8 bases at J, with 22 bases in the middle. Germline CDR1 and CDR2: MDHEN and SYDVKM. The CDR3 has 15 residues. CDR3 nucleotide sequence: TGTGCCAGCAGAAGGGGCTCGGACGGGCCTTACGGCTACACCTTC. This codes for CASRRGSDGPYGYTF.

This chain joins TRBV5-1 and TRBJ2-3; maybe TRBD2 (6 bases). Trimming shortened V by 2 bases and J by 2 bases, and 9 bases separated the two germline ends. This CDR3 comprises 14 residues. Germline CDR1 is SGHRS and CDR2 is YFSETQ. The CDR3 loop reads CASSFGLITDTQYF. CDR3 nucleotides: TGCGCCAGCAGCTTCGGACTAATCACAGATACGCAGTATTTT. Full variable domain (missing parts from reference TRBV5-1 and TRBJ2-3): KAGVTQTPRYLIKTRGQQVTLSCSPISGHRSVSWYQQTPGQGLQFLFEYFSETQRNKGNFPGRFSGRQFSNSRSEMNVSTLELGDSALYLCASSFGLITDTQYFGPGTRLTVL.

The chain recombines TRBV6-5 with TRBJ1-1; possible D gene TRBD1, 6 bases. This CDR3 has 13 residues. V lost 6 bases and J 0 bases, leaving 8 bases between the germline ends. Germline CDR1 reads MNHEY; CDR2 reads SVGAGI. Here the CDR3 DNA reads TGTGCCAGCAGGGACAGCATGAACACTGAAGCTTTCTTT. Translating gives CASRDSMNTEAFF.

This clone was recorded once. This chain joins TRBV5-4 and TRBJ2-5; a weak D match, TRBD2 (5 bases). Trimming cost V 3 bases and J 4 bases, with 10 bases left between them. Per germline, CDR1 SGHNT and CDR2 YYREEE (reference sequence). The CDR3 loop spans 13 amino acids. CDR3 coding DNA: TGTGCCAGCAGCTACCGCCGGGGAGAGACCCAGTACTTC. Its protein product is CASSYRRGETQYF.

J is TRBJ2-7 and V is TRBV5-1; 8 nucleotides align to TRBD1. J lost 3 bases, V lost 0 bases, and 2 bases had no gene match. Looked up from germline, CDR1 is SGHRS and CDR2 is YFSETQ. This CDR3 has 14 amino acids. The CDR3 nucleotides read TGCGCCAGCAGCTTGGGGACAGGGCTCTACGAGCAGTACTTC. Protein product: CASSLGTGLYEQYF.

This rearrangement joins TRBV28 to TRBJ1-1, with 8 positions matching TRBD1. V was pared by 1 base and J by 7 bases, with 8 bases of the junction left unmatched. CDR1 and CDR2 from the germline V gene are MDHEN and SYDVKM. The CDR3 length is 15 residues. CDR3: CASSLFLQGVGEAFF. The CDR3 nucleotides read TGTGCCAGCAGTTTATTCCTACAGGGGGTAGGTGAAGCTTTCTTT.

The V call is TRBV5-4, the J call TRBJ2-1; D may be TRBD2 (6 bases). The CDR3 has 15 amino acids. Germline V lookup: CDR1 SGHNT, CDR2 YYREEE (reference sequence). The V gene lost 1 base and the J gene lost 1 base, with 9 bases spanning the gap. CDR3 in DNA: TGTGCCAGCAGCTTGTCAAGCGGGTCCTACAATGAGCAGTTCTTC. The encoded protein is CASSLSSGSYNEQFF.

This clone was seen only a few times. This sequence joins TRBV24-1 and TRBJ2-7, with TRBD2 identical over 8 bases. Trimming took 5 bases from V and 0 from J; bases not matched to a gene: 8. The CDR3 has 16 amino acids. From germline, CDR1 is KGHDR and CDR2 SFDVKD. CDR3 in DNA: TGTGCCACCAGTGGCTCTAGCGGGCCGAGCTCCTACGAGCAGTACTTC. It is translated as CATSGSSGPSSYEQYF.

The table lists this clone with a few counts. CDR3: CASSQARSAYEQYF. The CDR3 DNA reads as TGTGCCAGCAGCCAAGCCCGGTCGGCCTACGAGCAGTACTTC. The rearrangement links TRBV4-2 to TRBJ2-7; no firm D call. The CDR3 totals 14 residues. CDR1 is LGHNA, CDR2 YNFKEQ, per germline. V lost 1 base, J lost 2 bases, and 9 bases lay in between.

J is TRBJ2-7 and V is TRBV10-3; D possibly corresponds to TRBD2 (5 bases). The CDR3 has 15 residues. Trimming pared 3 bases from V and 5 bases from J, leaving 17 bases between. The germline CDR1 and CDR2 sequences are ENHRY and SYGVKD. The CDR3: CAISDVRANPHEQYF. DNA of the CDR3: TGTGCCATCAGTGACGTGCGGGCAAACCCCCACGAGCAGTACTTC.

This sequence joins TRBV3-1 (or the pseudogene TRBV3-2) and TRBJ1-1, with a tentative D call TRBD1 (6 bases). This CDR3 has 14 residues. CDR1 LGHDT and CDR2 YNNKEL come from the germline V gene (reference sequence). Trimming took 2 bases from V and 4 from J, leaving 11 bases between them. The CDR3 region is CASSQSTGRTEAFF. The CDR3 region has the DNA TGTGCCAGCAGCCAATCCACAGGGCGCACTGAAGCTTTCTTT.

The chain employs TRBV30 and TRBJ1-1, with 10 nucleotides matching TRBD1. The CDR3 loop spans 14 amino acids. V lost 4 bases, J lost 5 bases, and 7 bases stayed unmatched. Germline CDR1 and CDR2: GTSNPN and SVGIG (reference sequence). The CDR3 loop reads CAWMVDRGSTEAFF. DNA for the CDR3: TGTGCCTGGATGGTGGACAGGGGGTCAACTGAAGCTTTCTTT. Full variable domain (missing parts from reference TRBV30 and TRBJ1-1): SQTIHQWPATLVQPVGSPLSLECTVEGTSNPNLYWYRQAAGRGLQLLFYSVGIGQISSEVPQNLSASRPQDRQFILSSKKLLLSDSGFYLCAWMVDRGSTEAFFGQGTRLTVV.

This sequence joins TRBV10-3 and TRBJ1-2, with 9 bases lining up with TRBD1. The CDR3 contains 14 residues. Germline lookup yields CDR1 ENHRY and CDR2 SYGVKD. With V trimmed by 7 bases and J by 4 bases, 7 bases remained unmatched. CDR3: CAITRTGESYGYTF. For the CDR3, the DNA is TGTGCCATCACCCGGACAGGGGAGAGCTATGGCTACACCTTC.

The chain couples TRBV19 to TRBJ2-1; TRBD2 agrees at 11 bases. Germline CDR1 and CDR2: LNHDA and SQIVND (reference sequence). V was clipped by 2 bases and J by 4 bases; unmatched bases: 7. The CDR3 is 17 amino acids. Here the CDR3 reads CASSISTSGSGYNEQFF. In DNA, the CDR3 is TGTGCCAGTAGTATAAGCACTAGCGGGAGTGGTTACAATGAGCAGTTCTTC.

CDR3 in DNA: TGTGCCAGCAGCCAGGGACTAGCGGGAACCAATGAGCAGTTCTTC. This codes for CASSQGLAGTNEQFF. The rearrangement links TRBV7-3 to TRBJ2-1, with 13 nucleotides matching TRBD2. Trimming cost V 5 bases and J 6 bases; bases outside gene matches: 4. The CDR3 totals 15 residues. Germline V gene lookup returns CDR1 SGHTA and CDR2 FQGTGA.

CDR3 nucleotides: TGTGCCAGCTCAGGACTAGCGGAGTCCACCGGGGAGCTGTTTTTT. The encoded protein is CASSGLAESTGELFF. The rearrangement joins TRBV18 to TRBJ2-2; 10 nucleotides line up with TRBD2. Trimming took 5 bases from V and 4 from J; bases not matched to a gene: 4. The CDR3 has 15 residues. Germline loops: CDR1 KGHSH, CDR2 LQKENI.

The chain recombines TRBV7-9 with TRBJ1-2; D call uncertain. V was pared by 1 base and J by 4 bases, with 4 bases between. The CDR3 totals 12 residues. Germline loops: CDR1 SEHNR, CDR2 FQNEAQ (reference sequence). CDR3 loop: CASSLGAYGYTF. The CDR3, as DNA: TGTGCCAGCAGCTTAGGAGCCTATGGCTACACCTTC.

The chain has TRBV4-2 and TRBJ1-4; TRBD1 is a possible D gene (6 bases). Trimming shortened V by 5 bases and J by 3 bases, and 13 bases separated the two germline ends. The CDR3 totals 15 residues. The V gene's germline CDR1 is LGHNA and CDR2 YNFKEQ. This chain's CDR3 is CASSLGGRANEKLFF. Written as DNA, the CDR3 is TGTGCCAGCAGCTTGGGGGGGCGGGCTAATGAAAAACTGTTTTTT.

The CDR3 here is CASRDNSYEQYF. CDR3 DNA sequence: TGTGCCAGCCGGGACAACTCCTACGAGCAGTACTTC. The chain couples TRBV2 to TRBJ2-7; D is possibly TRBD1 (6 bases). This CDR3 contains 12 residues. CDR1 and CDR2 from the germline V gene are SNHLY and FYNNEI. V was cut by 8 bases and J by 0 bases, with 8 bases left in between.

The V gene is TRBV18, the J gene TRBJ1-2; perhaps TRBD1 as D (6 bases). The CDR3 loop spans 13 amino acids. Trimming stripped 2 bases from V and 7 bases from J, with 11 bases between. Germline V gives CDR1 KGHSH, CDR2 LQKENI. CDR3 coding DNA: TGTGCCAGCTCACCAGGGGGCGAAAGTGGCTACACCTTC. Translated, it gives CASSPGGESGYTF.

The V gene is TRBV4-2, the J gene TRBJ1-2; 7 bases match TRBD1. Germline values: CDR1 LGHNA, CDR2 YNFKEQ. Losses at the gene ends were 4 bases for V and 1 base for J; bases not matched to a gene: 12. The CDR3 loop spans 17 amino acids. This chain's CDR3 is CASSPPQGGTFNYGYTF. CDR3 coding DNA: TGTGCCAGCAGCCCTCCTCAGGGGGGCACCTTTAACTATGGCTACACCTTC.

V and J are TRBV4-3 and TRBJ1-2; D not certain. V was shortened by 3 bases and J by 0 bases, with 5 bases between the two germline ends. Germline CDR1 reads LGHNA; CDR2 reads YSLEER. CDR3 length: 13 amino acids. CDR3 sequence (DNA): TGCGCCAGCAGCCATCAGGCTAACTATGGCTACACCTTC. This gives the protein CASSHQANYGYTF.

As for this clone: Other nucleotide sequences from this sample produce the same CDR3. The gene calls are TRBV10-3 and TRBJ2-7, with 11 bases aligning to TRBD2. This CDR3 comprises 14 residues. Germline assignment: CDR1 ENHRY and CDR2 SYGVKD. Trimming at V came to 4 bases and at J to 1 base, leaving 0 bases not matched to a gene. The CDR3 is CAISGLAGSYEQYF. CDR3 DNA sequence: TGTGCCATCAGTGGACTAGCGGGGTCCTACGAGCAGTACTTC.

CDR3 residues: CASNLAGGPVSQYF. CDR3 DNA sequence: TGTGCCAGCAACCTAGCGGGAGGTCCTGTGTCCCAGTACTTC. The V gene is TRBV3-1 (or the pseudogene TRBV3-2), the J gene TRBJ2-5; 11 bases are a match to TRBD2. Germline CDR1 is LGHDT and CDR2 is YNNKEL (reference sequence). This CDR3 contains 14 residues. The trim removed 7 bases at V and 9 bases at J, leaving 10 bases unmatched.

This rearrangement joins TRBV28 to TRBJ2-1; 7 bases are shared with TRBD1. Germline values: CDR1 MDHEN, CDR2 SYDVKM. The J segment lost 9 bases and the V segment lost 3 bases, leaving 2 bases of the junction unmatched. The CDR3 sequence is 12 residues long. CDR3: CASSLGDSEQFF. The CDR3 coding sequence is TGTGCCAGCAGTTTGGGGGACAGTGAGCAGTTCTTC. Full variable domain (remainder filled in from reference TRBV28 and TRBJ2-1): DVKVTQSSRYLVKRTGEKVFLECVQDMDHENMFWYRQDPGLGLRLIYFSYDVKMKEKGDIPEGYSVSREKKERFSLILESASTNQTSMYLCASSLGDSEQFFGPGTRLTVL.

V and J are TRBV5-1 and TRBJ1-1, with TRBD1 matching over 8 bases. CDR3 size: 15 residues. In germline, CDR1 is SGHRS, CDR2 YFSETQ. The V and J ends lost 3 bases and 1 base, in that order; junction bases with no gene match: 5. This chain's CDR3 is CASSWQGARNTEAFF. The CDR3 nucleotides read TGCGCCAGCAGCTGGCAGGGGGCGAGGAACACTGAAGCTTTCTTT. The whole variable domain, filled in from reference TRBV5-1 and TRBJ1-1, reads KAGVTQTPRYLIKTRGQQVTLSCSPISGHRSVSWYQQTPGQGLQFLFEYFSETQRNKGNFPGRFSGRQFSNSRSEMNVSTLELGDSALYLCASSWQGARNTEAFFGQGTRLTVV.

The chain joins TRBV12-3 or TRBV12-4 to TRBJ1-1; the D is unclear. The length of the CDR3 is 13 residues. V was trimmed by 4 bases and J by 11 bases, leaving 17 bases between them. For the CDR3, the DNA is TGTGCCAGCAGTTCTCGGGGATCCCAGAAGGCTTTCTTT. Protein product: CASSSRGSQKAFF.

V and J are TRBV28 and TRBJ1-1; maybe TRBD1 (5 bases). Germline values: CDR1 MDHEN, CDR2 SYDVKM. V shed 8 bases and J shed 4 bases, with 14 bases lying between them. This CDR3 contains 13 residues. For the CDR3, the DNA is TGTGCCAGCGCGGAGGGCGGGGGCACTGAAGCTTTCTTT. This encodes CASAEGGGTEAFF.

The V gene is TRBV15, the J gene TRBJ1-4; D might be TRBD1 (6 bases). In germline, CDR1 is LNHNV, CDR2 YYDKDF (reference sequence). This CDR3 has 16 residues. Trimming took 0 bases from V and 3 from J, leaving 11 bases between them. The CDR3 DNA reads as TGTGCCACCAGCAGAGATTTGGACAGCCCTAATGAAAAACTGTTTTTT. Its protein product is CATSRDLDSPNEKLFF.

This clone turned up a few times. The chain recombines TRBV6-2 or TRBV6-3 with TRBJ2-7; 7 bases map to TRBD1. This CDR3 has 14 amino acids. Per the germline V gene, CDR1 is MNHEY and CDR2 is SVGEGT. J was trimmed by 7 bases and V by 5 bases; bases with no gene match: 11. In DNA, the CDR3 is TGTGCCAGCAGTCCACAGGGGCTAGGGGGAGAGCAGTACTTC. It encodes CASSPQGLGGEQYF.

The rearrangement links TRBV7-9 to TRBJ2-1; D is unclear. CDR1 and CDR2 (germline): SEHNR, FQNEAQ (reference sequence). There are 14 residues in the CDR3. Trimming took off 1 base at V and 4 bases at J, with 8 bases between the two ends. The CDR3 loop is CASSLGADYNEQFF. In nucleotides, the CDR3 is TGTGCCAGCAGCTTAGGCGCGGATTACAATGAGCAGTTCTTC.